The T cell receptor beta chain under discussion was sequenced for a study of Ad26.COV2.S vaccination and SARS-CoV-2 variants (TCRdb year 2021). With respect to the entire study: Vaccine-arm donors were drawn from COV1001, a multicentre, randomized, double-blind, placebo-controlled phase I-IIa trial of Ad26.COV2.S in healthy adults. Dosing of Ad26.COV2.S was intramuscular, at either 5x10^10 or 1x10^11 viral particles, delivered as one shot or as two shots spaced 56 days apart. The specificity and breadth of SARS-CoV-2-reactive T cell receptors after Ad26.COV2.S vaccination were assessed by TCRbeta repertoire sequencing. Trial participants were randomized into five groups of five: low-dose or high-dose Ad26.COV2.S given once or twice, or placebo on both occasions. The TCR-sequenced set comprised approximately 32 samples: around 20 Ad26.COV2.S vaccine recipients, 5 placebo recipients and 8 SARS-CoV-2 convalescent individuals. Investigators remained blinded to trial group allocation during experiments and outcome assessment. The paper as a whole reports these results and caveats: Higher spike-specific TCR breadth was observed in Ad26.COV2.S recipients than in placebo recipients (P = 0.0014). Substantial breadth of spike-specific CD8+ and CD4+ T cell responses was reported after vaccination. The study was not powered for comparison of responses between vaccine doses or regimens. According to the authors, total T cell responses may have been underestimated by the TCR breadth and depth analyses. Vaccine and placebo recipients had comparable non-spike TCR breadth, which fits with the vaccine containing only spike.

The immunoSEQ Assay was used to sequence TCRbeta CDR3 regions. After extraction, genomic DNA underwent amplification by bias-controlled multiplex PCR, followed by high-throughput sequencing. On the authors' methods: To quantify the absolute abundance of every unique TCRbeta CDR3 region, sequences were collapsed and filtered. T cell fraction was estimated by normalizing TCRbeta template counts to usable DNA, which was measured by amplifying reference genes present in all nucleated cells. Repertoire TCRs were annotated as SARS-CoV-2-specific when V gene, CDR3 amino acid sequence and J gene were exactly matched to a known reactive TCR set. MIRA supplied the reference SARS-CoV-2 TCR set, which was filtered for enrichment in COVID-19-positive ImmuneCODE repertoires so that public or cross-reactive TCRs were removed. Drawing on the MIRA antigens, annotated TCRs were analysed further at the level of specific ORF or position within ORF. Breadth was defined as annotated unique rearrangements over total unique productive rearrangements; depth was the summed frequency of those rearrangements. Group comparisons of TCR breadth used two-sided Wilcoxon rank-sum tests. TCRdb retrieved this table from immuneACCESS and kept in-frame rearrangements only. Not all clones are present; in checked studies, unresolved V genes account for under half, and no reason is known for the remainder. V and J calls plus clone size are reproduced from that table; the DNA served to infer D and trimming. This sample gives 350,000 to 400,000 clones in total; more than 85% of them show up just once. The ten largest clones add up to roughly 3% of the sample.

This clone has a single count. What antigen it recognizes has not been identified. No quality values exist for individual bases; no much larger clone is one base distant. The label giving this sample's treatment or condition can be read as: about 20 received Ad26.COV2.S at low or high dose, single or two shots; roughly five received placebo; per-sample allocation not given. For vaccine and placebo recipients, the sequenced repertoires came from samples collected on day 63 after the first injection. Cohort 1b enrolled 20 to 30 adults aged 18-55 years at a single site in Boston, USA, between 29 July and 7 August 2020. Ad26.COV2.S was a replication-incompetent adenovirus type 26 vector expressing a prefusion-stabilized SARS-CoV-2 spike protein from the original Wuhan strain. Counted from cysteine to phenylalanine, this CDR3 has 14 amino acids. Of all the DNA, just the CDR3 is kept, 42 bases in frame from base 1. V is cut by 2 bases and J by 5 bases, and the space between the germline ends is 12 bases. From a lookup of the germline V gene, CDR1 and CDR2 are MGHRA and YSYEKL.

The sample was peripheral blood, taken in a trial of Ad26.COV2.S vaccine versus placebo. The receptor's source is a person between 18 and 65 years old who received the Ad26.COV2.S COVID-19 vaccine or a placebo. This sequence uses TRBV4-1 and TRBJ1-1, with no reliable assignment of the D segment. The CDR3 reads as follows: CASSQFYGTTEAFF. The DNA is TGCGCCAGCAGCCAATTCTACGGAACTACTGAAGCTTTCTTT.